This T cell receptor beta chain stems from a study of blood T cells in healthy people across ages. To note about this clonotype: Its matching antigen is unknown.

A second PCR of roughly 7 to 11 cycles used a sample-barcoded 5' primer and a J-beta primer mix. Each cDNA molecule, via a template-switch adaptor with 12 random nucleotides, was tagged. In TCRdb, the 5' RACE reads were re-called with MiXCR into one record per CDR3 protein. The sample carries roughly 2 million distinct CDR3 sequences, around 50% recorded once. CDR3 length: 15 residues. Unmatched junction bases numbered 5, after V lost 1 base and J lost 4 bases. The germline V gene has CDR1 DFQATT and CDR2 SNEGSKA (reference sequence). Study results and limitations: Estimates drawn from one million T cells were deemed to understate diversity. No one knew whether donors had CMV, which possibly confounded expanded clonotype changes.

The origin of this receptor is a middle-aged woman in good health. Sequencing used blood. This chain uses TRBV20-1 with TRBJ2-1; 9 positions match TRBD1. The CDR3: CSARGDREAYNEQFF. The CDR3 DNA sequence: TGCAGTGCTAGAGGGGACAGGGAGGCGTACAATGAGCAGTTCTTC.